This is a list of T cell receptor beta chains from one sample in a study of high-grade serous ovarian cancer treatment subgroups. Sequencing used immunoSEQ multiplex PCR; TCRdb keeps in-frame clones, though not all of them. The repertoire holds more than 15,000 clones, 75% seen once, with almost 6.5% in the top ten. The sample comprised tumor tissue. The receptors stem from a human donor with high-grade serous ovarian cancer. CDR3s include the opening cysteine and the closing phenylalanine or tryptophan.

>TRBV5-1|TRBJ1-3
CASRVDSGNTIYF
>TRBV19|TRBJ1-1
CATRGTGGTEAFF
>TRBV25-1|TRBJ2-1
CASSESGAGVYNEQFF
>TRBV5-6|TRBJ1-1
CASSSYGQGEAFF
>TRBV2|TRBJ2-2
CASKPNSGRAGELFF
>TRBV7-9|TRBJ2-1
CASSFVSSNEQFF
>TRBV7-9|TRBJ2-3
CASTLRGPLLARRINTQYF
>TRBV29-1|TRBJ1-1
CSAGRGPGTEAFF
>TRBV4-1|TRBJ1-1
CASRLQGTENTEAFF
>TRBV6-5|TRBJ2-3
CASNQGRAVADTQYF
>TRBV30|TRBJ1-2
CAWSRAGSNYGYTF
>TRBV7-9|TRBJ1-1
CASSLQGWITEAFF
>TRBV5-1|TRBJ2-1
CASSPDLAVLPNEQFF
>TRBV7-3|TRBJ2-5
CASSVSRGETQYF
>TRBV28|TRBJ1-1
CATKTRRGRGLNTEAFF
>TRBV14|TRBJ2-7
CASSQERVAGGAYEQYF
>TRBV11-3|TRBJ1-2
CASSIPGTPTNYGYTF
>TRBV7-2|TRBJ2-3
CASSFRDTDTQYF
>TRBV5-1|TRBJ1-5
CASSFRGESNQPQHF
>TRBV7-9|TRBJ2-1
CASSSTGSGGDEQFF
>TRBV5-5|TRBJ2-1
CASRGGAEPYTNEQFF
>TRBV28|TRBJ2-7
CASSLGRGSEQYF
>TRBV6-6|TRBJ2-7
CASSATGGGEQYF
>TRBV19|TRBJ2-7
CASSTHPQDRGEQYF
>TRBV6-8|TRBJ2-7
CASVLFRGGLCEQYF
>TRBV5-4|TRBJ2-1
CASSFRDRGKNEQFF
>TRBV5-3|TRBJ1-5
CARSSNQPQHF
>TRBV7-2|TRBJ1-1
CASSLEGRVRAFF
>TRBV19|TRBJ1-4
CASRTGVNEKLFF
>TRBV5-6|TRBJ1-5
CASSLSNGQPQHF
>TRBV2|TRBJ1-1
CASSEARGSLNTEAFF
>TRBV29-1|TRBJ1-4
CSVRAGGGEKLFF